The 23 T cell receptor beta chains below come from one sample, sequenced in a study of CD8+ T cells in alopecia areata. Noted treatment: oral pan-JAK inhibitor, 5-10 mg twice daily. Following RNA extraction, reverse transcription yielded cDNA that acted as the sequencing template. Libraries were prepared by immunoSEQ multiplex PCR; TCRdb keeps only in-frame clonotypes and omits some of them. Of 190,000 or so clones listed, roughly three fifths are singletons. Sequencing used CD4+ T cells sorted from blood, obtained at week 4, from a patient treated with tofacitinib. These receptors were taken from a human donor with alopecia areata.

The rearrangement uses TRBV2 and TRBJ2-1; D is unresolved. Germline V lookup: CDR1 SNHLY, CDR2 FYNNEI. Between the trimmed V and J ends, which lost 7 bases and 6 bases, there was a span of 10 bases. The CDR3 sequence is 12 residues long. In DNA, the CDR3 is TGTGCCAGCACTGGCCTTCGCAATGAGCAGTTCTTC. It specifies CASTGLRNEQFF.

Only a few counts were recorded for this clone. The chain links TRBV11-2 to TRBJ2-7; D call uncertain. The CDR3 consists of 14 residues. V lost 5 bases, J lost 3 bases, and 14 bases lay in between. CDR1 is SGHAT, CDR2 FQNNGV, per germline. The CDR3 coding sequence is TGTGCCAGCAGCCCGGGTGTCAGTCACTACGAGCAGTACTTC. It codes for CASSPGVSHYEQYF. Full variable domain (rest looked up from reference TRBV11-2 and TRBJ2-7): EAGVAQSPRYKIIEKRQSVAFWCNPISGHATLYWYQQILGQGPKLLIQFQNNGVVDDSQLPKDRFSAERLKGVDSTLKIQPAKLEDSAVYLCASSPGVSHYEQYFGPGTRLTVT.

Only a few counts were recorded for this clone. The chain links TRBV6-6 to TRBJ2-4, with D possibly matching TRBD1 (6 bases). V lost 4 bases and J 7 bases, leaving 11 bases between the germline ends. The germline V gene has CDR1 MNHNY and CDR2 SVGAGI (reference sequence). CDR3 size: 13 residues. CDR3 loop: CASSSGTGNIQYF. CDR3 DNA: TGTGCCAGCAGTTCGGGTACAGGGAACATTCAGTACTTC.

This rearrangement joins TRBV6-6 to TRBJ2-5; D remains ambiguous. The CDR3 is 14 amino acids. V lost 5 bases, J lost 4 bases, and 14 bases lay in between. From germline, CDR1 is MNHNY and CDR2 SVGAGI (reference sequence). DNA for the CDR3: TGTGCCAGCAGTGGCTCGGGCACCCCAGAGACCCAGTACTTC. Translating it yields CASSGSGTPETQYF.

V and J are TRBV30 and TRBJ2-7; TRBD1 aligns across 7 bases. Germline V gene sequence: CDR1 GTSNPN, CDR2 SVGIG (reference sequence). CDR3 size: 12 residues. After removal of 5 bases from V and 0 bases from J, the junction contained 1 base not matched to a gene. The CDR3 nucleotides are TGTGCCTGGGGACAGGACTCCTACGAGCAGTACTTC. Protein sequence: CAWGQDSYEQYF.

In its sample, this clone was seen a few times. The CDR3 region has the DNA TGTGCCTGGAGTCGGAGCCTACACACAGATACGCAGTATTTT. It encodes CAWSRSLHTDTQYF. The chain uses TRBV30 and TRBJ2-3; D not certain. V was shortened by 2 bases and J by 2 bases, with 11 bases between the two germline ends. The CDR3 has 14 residues. CDR1 GTSNPN and CDR2 SVGIG come from the germline V gene (reference sequence).

CDR3 loop: CASSQGAYQETQYF. Written as DNA, the CDR3 is TGTGCCAGCAGCCAGGGGGCTTACCAAGAGACCCAGTACTTC. This chain links TRBV14 with TRBJ2-5, with D perhaps TRBD1 (6 bases). This CDR3 has 14 residues. Germline loops: CDR1 SGHDN, CDR2 FVKESK. V lost 3 bases and J 0 bases, leaving 8 bases between the germline ends.

The chain employs TRBV30 and TRBJ1-5; D unresolved. The CDR3 runs 14 residues. CDR1 and CDR2 (germline): GTSNPN, SVGIG (reference sequence). The ends were cut back, 5 bases at V and 0 bases at J, with 11 bases in the middle. The CDR3 region is CAWSVDYSNQPQHF. The CDR3 nucleotides read TGTGCCTGGTCTGTGGATTATAGCAATCAGCCCCAGCATTTT.

Remarks on this clone: The sample has other DNA sequences that encode this CDR3 too. The chain joins TRBV29-1 to TRBJ2-5, with TRBD1 matching over 10 bases. V shed 7 bases and J 4 bases; nucleotides not matched to a gene: 6. CDR1 is SQVTM, CDR2 ANQGSEA, per germline. The CDR3 length is 13 residues. The CDR3 DNA is TGCAGCGCCAGACAGGGGGCGGGAGAGACCCAGTACTTC. Encoded protein: CSARQGAGETQYF.

J is TRBJ2-2 and V is TRBV2, with unresolved D. The CDR3 is 11 residues long. Germline values: CDR1 SNHLY, CDR2 FYNNEI. V was trimmed by 5 bases and J by 5 bases, leaving 3 bases between them. The CDR3 loop reads CASSRTGELFF. The CDR3 region has the DNA TGTGCCAGCAGTCGTACCGGGGAGCTGTTTTTT. Looking up the rest from reference TRBV2 and TRBJ2-2 gives the full variable domain: EPEVTQTPSHQVTQMGQEVILRCVPISNHLYFYWYRQILGQKVEFLVSFYNNEISEKSEIFDDQFSVERPDGSNFTLKIRSTKLEDSAMYFCASSRTGELFFGEGSRLTVL.

V gene TRBV29-1 combines with J gene TRBJ2-2; 8 bases are a match to TRBD2. V lost 4 bases, J lost 3 bases, and 4 bases stayed unmatched. Germline V gene sequence: CDR1 SQVTM, CDR2 ANQGSEA. The CDR3 runs to 14 residues. This chain's CDR3 is CSVAAGGHTGELFF. The CDR3, as DNA: TGCAGCGTTGCGGCGGGGGGCCACACCGGGGAGCTGTTTTTT.

The CDR3 DNA reads as TGTGCCAGCACCCCGGGACAGAGAGTCACAGATACGCAGTATTTT. Translation: CASTPGQRVTDTQYF. This sequence joins TRBV9 and TRBJ2-3; 7 bases fit TRBD1. The CDR3 totals 15 residues. The germline CDR1 and CDR2 sequences are SGDLS and YYNGEE. Losses at the gene ends were 6 bases for V and 2 bases for J; bases not matched to a gene: 9.

V gene TRBV29-1 combines with J gene TRBJ2-1; the match to TRBD1 covers 8 bases. Per the germline V gene, CDR1 is SQVTM and CDR2 is ANQGSEA. The CDR3 is 14 amino acids. Trimming cost V 2 bases and J 5 bases; bases outside gene matches: 5. Written as DNA, the CDR3 is TGCAGCGTTGAAAAGCAGGGGGCCCACAATGAGCAGTTCTTC. It is translated as CSVEKQGAHNEQFF.

The chain links TRBV7-8 to TRBJ2-1; TRBD1 aligns across 8 bases. Germline lookup yields CDR1 SGHVS and CDR2 FQNEAQ. J lost 7 bases, V lost 5 bases, and 10 bases had no gene match. This CDR3 has 15 amino acids. The CDR3 reads CASSLKTGDLNEQFF. CDR3 in DNA: TGTGCCAGCAGCCTAAAGACAGGGGACTTGAATGAGCAGTTCTTC. The variable domain in full, completed from reference TRBV7-8 and TRBJ2-1, reads GAGVSQSPRYKVAKRGQDVALRCDPISGHVSLFWYQQALGQGPEFLTYFQNEAQLDKSGLPSDRFFAERPEGSVSTLKIQRTQQEDSAVYLCASSLKTGDLNEQFFGPGTRLTVL.

The V and J genes are TRBV28 and TRBJ1-2; D not certain. With 4 bases removed from V and 6 bases from J, the gap between germline ends came to 6 bases. The CDR3 contains 11 residues. Germline CDR1 is MDHEN and CDR2 is SYDVKM. CDR3 sequence reads: CASSSYHGYTF. The CDR3 DNA sequence: TGTGCCAGCAGTTCATACCATGGCTACACCTTC.

The chain links TRBV6-1 to TRBJ2-2; a possible D gene is TRBD1 (6 bases). The CDR3 length is 14 residues. Germline CDR1 is MNHNS and CDR2 is SASEGT. V was pared by 3 bases and J by 5 bases, with 10 bases between. The CDR3 region is CASSDRGRTGELFF. CDR3 bases: TGTGCCAGCAGTGACAGGGGTAGAACCGGGGAGCTGTTTTTT.

The DNA of the CDR3 is TGTGCCAGCAGCTTACACACATCAGGGGGCTACACCTTC. This gives the protein CASSLHTSGGYTF. The gene calls are TRBV7-8 and TRBJ1-2, with D possibly being TRBD1 (5 bases). Per germline, CDR1 SGHVS and CDR2 FQNEAQ. CDR3 length equals 13 residues. V lost 2 bases and J lost 8, with 12 bases in between.

The gene calls are TRBV6-6 and TRBJ1-1; maybe TRBD1 (5 bases). Trimming left V 6 bases short and J 4 bases short, with 12 bases between. Germline loops: CDR1 MNHNY, CDR2 SVGAGI (reference sequence). CDR3 length equals 13 residues. Written as DNA, the CDR3 is TGTGCCAGCAGGGTTTGGGGGGGCACTGAAGCTTTCTTT. It specifies CASRVWGGTEAFF.

This chain links TRBV9 with TRBJ2-2; D gene ambiguous. Germline CDR1 and CDR2: SGDLS and YYNGEE. Trimming pared 2 bases from V and 1 base from J, leaving 6 bases between. This CDR3 is built from 14 residues. The CDR3 loop is CASSVRQNTGELFF. The CDR3 DNA follows: TGTGCCAGCAGCGTGAGACAGAACACCGGGGAGCTGTTTTTT.

The CDR3 region is CASSSPGGNSYNEQFF. In nucleotides, the CDR3 is TGTGCCAGTAGTTCACCAGGGGGGAATTCCTACAATGAGCAGTTCTTC. V and J are TRBV19 and TRBJ2-1; perhaps TRBD1 as D (7 bases). The ends were cut back, 5 bases at V and 1 base at J, with 15 bases in the middle. In germline, CDR1 is LNHDA, CDR2 SQIVND (reference sequence). CDR3 size: 16 residues.

This clone was recorded a few times. The J gene is TRBJ2-2, the V gene TRBV5-4, with D unresolved. This CDR3 comprises 12 residues. Trimming removed 2 bases from V and 4 bases from J, with 3 bases in between. CDR1 is SGHNT and CDR2 is YYREEE in the germline V gene (reference sequence). For the CDR3, the DNA is TGTGCCAGCAGCTTTCCCACCGGGGAGCTGTTTTTT. Translation gives CASSFPTGELFF.

This rearrangement joins TRBV29-1 to TRBJ1-4, with D uncertain. The V and J ends lost 5 bases and 8 bases respectively, with 18 bases between them. CDR3 length equals 14 residues. Germline values: CDR1 SQVTM, CDR2 ANQGSEA. CDR3 nucleotide sequence: TGCAGCGTTCAGAAAGAACCCGGACCAGAAAAACTGTTTTTT. As protein: CSVQKEPGPEKLFF.

This clone was seen just once. The chain links TRBV2 to TRBJ2-6, with D unclear. The CDR3 is 15 residues long. CDR1 is SNHLY, CDR2 FYNNEI, per germline. V lost 8 bases and J 2 bases, leaving 13 bases between the germline ends. CDR3 coding DNA: TGTGCCAGCTCGACTCAGTCCACTGGGGCCAACGTCCTGACTTTC. Translation gives CASSTQSTGANVLTF.